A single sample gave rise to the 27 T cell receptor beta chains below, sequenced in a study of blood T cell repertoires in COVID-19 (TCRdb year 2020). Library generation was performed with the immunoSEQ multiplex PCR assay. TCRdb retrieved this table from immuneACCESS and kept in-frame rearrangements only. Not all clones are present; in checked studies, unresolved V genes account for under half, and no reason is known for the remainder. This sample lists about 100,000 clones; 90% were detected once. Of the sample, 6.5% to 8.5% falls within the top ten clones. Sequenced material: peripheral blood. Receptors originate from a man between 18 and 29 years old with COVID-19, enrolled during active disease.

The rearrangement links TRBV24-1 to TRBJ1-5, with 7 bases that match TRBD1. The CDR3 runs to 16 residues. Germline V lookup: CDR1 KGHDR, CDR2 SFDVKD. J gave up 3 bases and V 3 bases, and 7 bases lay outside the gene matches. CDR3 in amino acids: CATSDNRDRINQPQHF. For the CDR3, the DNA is TGTGCCACCAGTGATAACCGGGACAGAATCAATCAGCCCCAGCATTTT.

CDR3 sequence: CASSIMFGGQETQYF. The CDR3 nucleotides are TGTGCCAGTAGTATAATGTTCGGCGGCCAAGAGACCCAGTACTTC. V usage is TRBV19 and J usage is TRBJ2-5; the D is unclear. Deletions cut 2 bases from V and 1 base from J, with 11 bases between. The CDR3 contains 15 residues. Germline CDR1 reads LNHDA; CDR2 reads SQIVND (reference sequence). The full variable domain, its missing parts supplied by reference TRBV19 and TRBJ2-5, is DGGITQSPKYLFRKEGQNVTLSCEQNLNHDAMYWYRQDPGQGLRLIYYSQIVNDFQKGDIAEGYSVSREKKESFPLTVTSAQKNPTAFYLCASSIMFGGQETQYFGPGTRLLVL.

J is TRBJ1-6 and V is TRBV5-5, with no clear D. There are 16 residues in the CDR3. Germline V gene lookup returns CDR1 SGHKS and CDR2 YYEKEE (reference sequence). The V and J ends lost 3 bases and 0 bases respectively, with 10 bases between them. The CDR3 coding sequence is TGTGCCAGCAGCTGGAGAGGGAGCTCCTATAATTCACCCCTCCACTTT. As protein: CASSWRGSSYNSPLHF.

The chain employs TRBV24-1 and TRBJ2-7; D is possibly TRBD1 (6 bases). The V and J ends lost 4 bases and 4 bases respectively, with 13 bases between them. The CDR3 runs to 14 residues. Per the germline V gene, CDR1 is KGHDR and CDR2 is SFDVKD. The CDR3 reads CATSDPKTGYEQYF. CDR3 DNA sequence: TGTGCCACCAGTGACCCCAAGACAGGATACGAGCAGTACTTC.

The CDR3 DNA sequence: TGTGCCAGCACCCTGGACAGGGTAGTTGGCTACACCTTC. Translation: CASTLDRVVGYTF. The chain employs TRBV12-3 or TRBV12-4 and TRBJ1-2; 8 nucleotides match TRBD1. J was trimmed by 7 bases and V by 7 bases; bases with no gene match: 8. This CDR3 is 13 amino acids long.

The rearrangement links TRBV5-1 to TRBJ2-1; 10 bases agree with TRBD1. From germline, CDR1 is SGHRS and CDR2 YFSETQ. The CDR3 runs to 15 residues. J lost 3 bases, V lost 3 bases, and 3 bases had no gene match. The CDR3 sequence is CASSWGQGIYNEQFF. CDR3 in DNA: TGCGCCAGCAGCTGGGGACAGGGGATCTACAATGAGCAGTTCTTC.

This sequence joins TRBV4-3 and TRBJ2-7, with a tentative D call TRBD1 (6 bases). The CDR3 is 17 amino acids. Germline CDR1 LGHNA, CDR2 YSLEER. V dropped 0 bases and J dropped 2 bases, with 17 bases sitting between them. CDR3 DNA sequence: TGCGCCAGCAGCCAAGATTGGGTACCAGGGGAGCCCTACGAGCAGTACTTC. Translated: CASSQDWVPGEPYEQYF.

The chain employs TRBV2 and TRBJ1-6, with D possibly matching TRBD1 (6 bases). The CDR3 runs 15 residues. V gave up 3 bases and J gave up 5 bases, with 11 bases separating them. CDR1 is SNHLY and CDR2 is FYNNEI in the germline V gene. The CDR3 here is CASSEWTDNNSPLHF. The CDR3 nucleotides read TGTGCCAGCAGTGAGTGGACAGATAATAATTCACCCCTCCACTTT.

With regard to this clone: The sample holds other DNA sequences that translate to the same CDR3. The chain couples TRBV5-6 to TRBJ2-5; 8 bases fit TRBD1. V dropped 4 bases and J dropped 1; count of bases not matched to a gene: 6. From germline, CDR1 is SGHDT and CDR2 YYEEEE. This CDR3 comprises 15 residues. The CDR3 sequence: CASSPGQAPQETQYF. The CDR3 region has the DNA TGTGCCAGCAGCCCGGGACAGGCCCCCCAAGAGACCCAGTACTTC.

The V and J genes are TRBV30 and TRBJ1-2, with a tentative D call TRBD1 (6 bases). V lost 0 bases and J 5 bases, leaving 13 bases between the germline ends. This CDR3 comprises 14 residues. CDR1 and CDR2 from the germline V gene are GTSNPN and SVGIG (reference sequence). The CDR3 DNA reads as TGTGCCTGGAGTGTACGGACAGCCAGATATGGCTACACCTTC. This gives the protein CAWSVRTARYGYTF.

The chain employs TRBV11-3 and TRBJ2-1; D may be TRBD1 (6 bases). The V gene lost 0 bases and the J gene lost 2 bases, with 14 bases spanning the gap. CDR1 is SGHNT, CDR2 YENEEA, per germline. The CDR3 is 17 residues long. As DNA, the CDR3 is TGTGCCAGCAGCTTAGACGGGACATTTTCAACCTACAATGAGCAGTTCTTC. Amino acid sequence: CASSLDGTFSTYNEQFF.

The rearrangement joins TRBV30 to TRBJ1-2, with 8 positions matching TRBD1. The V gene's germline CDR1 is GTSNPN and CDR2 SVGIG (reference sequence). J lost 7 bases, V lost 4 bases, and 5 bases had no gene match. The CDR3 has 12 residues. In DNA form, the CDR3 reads TGTGCCTGGAACGGACAGGGAAGTGGCTACACCTTC. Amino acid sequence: CAWNGQGSGYTF.

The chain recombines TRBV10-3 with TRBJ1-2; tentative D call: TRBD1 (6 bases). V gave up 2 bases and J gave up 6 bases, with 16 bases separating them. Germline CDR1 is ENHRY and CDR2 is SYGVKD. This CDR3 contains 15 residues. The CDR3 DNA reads TGTGCCATCAGTGAGAGTGGTGGGGCAGGGGATGGCTACACCTTC. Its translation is CAISESGGAGDGYTF.

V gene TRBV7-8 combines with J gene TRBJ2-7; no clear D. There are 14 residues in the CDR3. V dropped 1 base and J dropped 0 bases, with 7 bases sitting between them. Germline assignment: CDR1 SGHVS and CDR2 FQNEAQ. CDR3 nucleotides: TGTGCCAGCAGCTTAGTGGGCTACTCCTACGAGCAGTACTTC. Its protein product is CASSLVGYSYEQYF.

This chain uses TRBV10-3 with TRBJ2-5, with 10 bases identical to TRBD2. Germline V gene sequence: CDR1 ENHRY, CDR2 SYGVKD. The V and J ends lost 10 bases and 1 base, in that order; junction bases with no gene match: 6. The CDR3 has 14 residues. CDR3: CATLSGRAQETQYF. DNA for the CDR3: TGTGCCACCCTCAGCGGGAGGGCCCAAGAGACCCAGTACTTC.

The CDR3 loop reads CASSPGTSGRAEVAKNIQYF. CDR3 DNA sequence: TGCGCCAGCAGCCCCGGGACTAGCGGGAGGGCGGAGGTAGCCAAAAACATTCAGTACTTC. The gene calls are TRBV4-3 and TRBJ2-4, with TRBD2 matching 16 bases. After removal of 4 bases from V and 0 bases from J, the junction contained 9 bases not matched to a gene. The germline CDR1 and CDR2 sequences are LGHNA and YSLEER. The CDR3 consists of 20 residues.

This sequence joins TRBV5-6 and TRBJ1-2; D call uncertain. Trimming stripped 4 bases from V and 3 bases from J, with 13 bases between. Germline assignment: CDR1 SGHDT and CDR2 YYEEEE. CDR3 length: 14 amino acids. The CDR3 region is CASSPWPGDYGYTF. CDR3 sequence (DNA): TGTGCCAGCAGCCCCTGGCCCGGAGACTATGGCTACACCTTC.

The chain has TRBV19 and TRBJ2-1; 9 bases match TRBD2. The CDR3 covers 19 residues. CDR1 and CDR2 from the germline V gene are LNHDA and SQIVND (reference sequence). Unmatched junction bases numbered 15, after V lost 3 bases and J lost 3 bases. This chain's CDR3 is CASSIVSSGISGYYNEQFF. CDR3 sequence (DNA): TGTGCCAGTAGTATTGTATCTAGCGGGATTTCCGGATACTACAATGAGCAGTTCTTC.

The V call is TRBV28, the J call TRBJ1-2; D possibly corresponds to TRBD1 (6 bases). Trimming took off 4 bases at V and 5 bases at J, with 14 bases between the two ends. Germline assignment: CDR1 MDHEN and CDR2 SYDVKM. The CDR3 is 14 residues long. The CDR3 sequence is CASSYPGQLYGYTF. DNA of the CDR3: TGTGCCAGCAGTTACCCCGGACAGCTGTATGGCTACACCTTC.

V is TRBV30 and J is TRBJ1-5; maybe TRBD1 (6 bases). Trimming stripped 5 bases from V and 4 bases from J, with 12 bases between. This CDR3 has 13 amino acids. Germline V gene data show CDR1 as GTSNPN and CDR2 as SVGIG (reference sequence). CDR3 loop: CAWSGDRNQPQHF. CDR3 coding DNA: TGTGCCTGGTCAGGAGACAGGAATCAGCCCCAGCATTTT.

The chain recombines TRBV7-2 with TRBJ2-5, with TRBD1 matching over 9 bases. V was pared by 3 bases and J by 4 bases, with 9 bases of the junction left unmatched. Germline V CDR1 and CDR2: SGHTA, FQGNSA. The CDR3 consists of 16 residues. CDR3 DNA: TGTGCCAGCAGCTTGGGCGGGACAGGGCGACGAGAGACCCAGTACTTC. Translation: CASSLGGTGRRETQYF.

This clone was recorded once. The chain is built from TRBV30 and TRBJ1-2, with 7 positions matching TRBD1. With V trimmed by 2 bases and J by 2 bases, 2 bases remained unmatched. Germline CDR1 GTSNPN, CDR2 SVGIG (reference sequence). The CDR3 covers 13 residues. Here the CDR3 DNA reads TGTGCCTGGAGTATACAGGGGAACTATGGCTACACCTTC. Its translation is CAWSIQGNYGYTF.

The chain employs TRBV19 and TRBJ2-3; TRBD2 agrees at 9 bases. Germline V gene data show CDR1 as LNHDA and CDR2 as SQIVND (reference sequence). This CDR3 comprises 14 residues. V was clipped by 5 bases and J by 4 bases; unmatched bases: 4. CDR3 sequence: CASSLGLASDTQYF. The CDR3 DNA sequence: TGTGCCAGTAGTCTCGGACTAGCGTCAGATACGCAGTATTTT.

The CDR3 region is CASSLGDRARSTNEKLFF. CDR3 DNA: TGTGCCAGCAGCTTGGGTGACAGGGCCCGATCAACTAATGAAAAACTGTTTTTT. The J gene is TRBJ1-4, the V gene TRBV5-6, with 7 bases identical to TRBD1. CDR3 length equals 18 residues. Germline CDR1 reads SGHDT; CDR2 reads YYEEEE. V gave up 0 bases and J gave up 0 bases; unmatched junction bases: 8. Using reference TRBV5-6 and TRBJ1-4 for the parts outside the CDR3, the full variable domain is DAGVTQSPTHLIKTRGQQVTLRCSPKSGHDTVSWYQQALGQGPQFIFQYYEEEERQRGNFPDRFSGHQFPNYSSELNVNALLLGDSALYLCASSLGDRARSTNEKLFFGSGTQLSVL.

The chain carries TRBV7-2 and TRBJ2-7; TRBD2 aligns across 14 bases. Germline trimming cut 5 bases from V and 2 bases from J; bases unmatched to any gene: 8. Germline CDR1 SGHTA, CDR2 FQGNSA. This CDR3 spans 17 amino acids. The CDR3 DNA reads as TGTGCCAGCAGCCAGACCCCGACTAGCGGGAGGGCCTACGAGCAGTACTTC. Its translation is CASSQTPTSGRAYEQYF.

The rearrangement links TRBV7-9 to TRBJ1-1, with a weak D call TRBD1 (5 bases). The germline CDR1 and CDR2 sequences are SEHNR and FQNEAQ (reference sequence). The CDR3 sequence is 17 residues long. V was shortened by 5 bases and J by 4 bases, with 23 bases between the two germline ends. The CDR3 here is CASSQGGAPIRTTEAFF. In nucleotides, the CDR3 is TGTGCCAGCAGCCAGGGAGGAGCTCCAATAAGAACCACTGAAGCTTTCTTT.

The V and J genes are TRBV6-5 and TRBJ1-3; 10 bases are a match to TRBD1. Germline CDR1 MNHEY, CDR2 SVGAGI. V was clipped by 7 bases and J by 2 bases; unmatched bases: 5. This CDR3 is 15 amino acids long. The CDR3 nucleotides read TGTGCCAGCATAAAGACAGGGGGCACTGGAAACACCATATATTTT. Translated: CASIKTGGTGNTIYF.